This T cell receptor beta chain was identified in a study of shared clonotypes between healthy human individuals. Study observations and caveats: What limited the represented genetic and exposure-history diversity was the small number of donors.

From germline, CDR1 is SGHNT and CDR2 YYREEE (reference sequence). V was trimmed by 2 bases and J by 0 bases, leaving 3 bases between them. CDR3 length equals 13 residues. Points on this clone: Its matching antigen is unknown. In the same sample, other DNA sequences code for this CDR3.

The protocol was immunoSEQ multiplex PCR, while the TCRdb copy is restricted to in-frame clones and leaves out a portion. Here the sample spans millions of clones, just over 90% being singletons. The specimen sequenced was naive CD4+ T cells from PBMCs. Subset indicated: CD45RA+ positively selected. The sequence came from a man aged 18 to 35 in good health. Some clones in this sample may be carry-over from other donors' samples. This sequence joins TRBV5-4 and TRBJ1-3; D remains ambiguous. DNA of the CDR3: TGTGCCAGCAGCTTATTCTCTGGAAACACCATATATTTT. Protein product: CASSLFSGNTIYF. The variable domain in full, with the rest retrieved from reference TRBV5-4 and TRBJ1-3, is ETGVTQSPTHLIKTRGQQVTLRCSSQSGHNTVSWYQQALGQGPQFIFQYYREEENGRGNFPPRFSGLQFPNYSSELNVNALELDDSALYLCASSLFSGNTIYFGEGSWLTVV.